This TCR beta chain emerged from a study of T cell repertoires in cytomegalovirus infection. About the study: Public TCR beta signature analysis indicated the presence of both CMV infection and matching HLA type.

This clonotype was recorded at least ten times. Its matching antigen is unknown. CDR1 is SGHTA, CDR2 FQGNSA, per germline. V lost 5 bases and J 7 bases, leaving 11 bases between the germline ends. The CDR3 contains 12 residues. Study-wide findings and caveats: Across the ex vivo response, the dominant clonotypes were HLA-C-restricted CMV-specific TCR beta clonotypes. Cumulated frequencies of public TCR beta families served to identify carriers of CMV plus the relevant HLA.

One entry per CDR3 protein results from TCRdb running MiXCR on the reads. The repertoire holds approximately 180,000 distinct CDR3 sequences, approximately 9.6% seen once, with about 4.2% in the top ten. Input material: PBMCs. This receptor was obtained from a human donor in good health (CMV status not recorded). Some clones in this sample may be carry-over from other donors' samples. J is TRBJ1-2 and V is TRBV7-2; D gene unclear. The CDR3 here is CASSRGPTGYTF. CDR3 nucleotides: TGTGCCAGCAGCCGCGGACCGACTGGCTACACCTTC.